The clone carrying this TCR beta chain was recorded many times. Amplification from RNA transcripts yielded the TCR beta CDR3 regions. HTBI primers served in a first-round RT-PCR, which a second-round multiplex PCR followed. TCRdb itself ran the multiplex PCR reads through MiXCR, one entry per CDR3 protein. Of 500,000 to 800,000 distinct CDR3 sequences in the sample, more than 40% were seen once. The sample is drawn from a study of Graves' ophthalmopathy and Graves' hyperthyroidism. This CDR3 region has 14 residues. Trimming took off 6 bases at V and 2 bases at J, with 11 bases between the two ends. The germline V gene encodes CDR1 LNHDA and CDR2 SQIVND (reference sequence).

V gene TRBV19 combines with J gene TRBJ1-5; D possibly corresponds to TRBD1 (6 bases). The source is an adult man with Graves' ophthalmopathy. The specimen sequenced was peripheral blood. The DNA of the CDR3 is TGTGCCAGTAGAACAGGGACGGGCAATCAGCCCCAGCATTTT. This gives the protein CASRTGTGNQPQHF.